The sequence of this TCR beta chain was determined in a study of blood T cell repertoires in COVID-19. The CDR3 sequence is 16 residues long. Germline loops: CDR1 SNHLY, CDR2 FYNNEI. V was clipped by 5 bases and J by 6 bases; unmatched bases: 15. Measured with immunoSEQ multiplex PCR; TCRdb has only the in-frame clones, and not every one. The repertoire holds some 65,000 clones, with about 91% as singletons. The clonotype was recovered from a woman aged 80 or over with active COVID-19. The chain has TRBV2 and TRBJ2-7; 8 positions agree with TRBD2. The sequenced sample was peripheral blood. CDR3 sequence: CASSPGLGRGAVEQYF. In nucleotides, the CDR3 is TGTGCCAGCAGTCCGGGACTAGGGAGGGGGGCTGTCGAGCAGTACTTC.